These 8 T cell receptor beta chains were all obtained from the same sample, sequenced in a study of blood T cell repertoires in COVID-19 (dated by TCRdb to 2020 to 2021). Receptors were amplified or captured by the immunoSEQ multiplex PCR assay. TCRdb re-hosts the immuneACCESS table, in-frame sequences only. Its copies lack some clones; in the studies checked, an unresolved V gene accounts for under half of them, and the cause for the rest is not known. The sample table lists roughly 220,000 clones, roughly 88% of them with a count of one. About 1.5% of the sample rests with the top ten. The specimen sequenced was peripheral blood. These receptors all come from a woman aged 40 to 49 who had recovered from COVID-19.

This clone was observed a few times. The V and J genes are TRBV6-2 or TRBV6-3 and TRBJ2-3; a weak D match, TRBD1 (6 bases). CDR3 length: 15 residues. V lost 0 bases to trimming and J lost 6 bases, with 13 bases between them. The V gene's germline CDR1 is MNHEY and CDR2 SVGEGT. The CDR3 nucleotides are TGTGCCAGCAGTTACTCGATGGGGGCCTGGGATACGCAGTATTTT. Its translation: CASSYSMGAWDTQYF.

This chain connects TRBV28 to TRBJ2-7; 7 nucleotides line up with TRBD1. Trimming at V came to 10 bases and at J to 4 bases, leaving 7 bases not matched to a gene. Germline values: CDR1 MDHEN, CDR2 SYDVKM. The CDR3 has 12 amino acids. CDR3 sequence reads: CATHTQGYEQYF. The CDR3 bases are TGTGCCACCCACACACAGGGGTACGAGCAGTACTTC. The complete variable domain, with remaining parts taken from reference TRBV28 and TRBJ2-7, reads DVKVTQSSRYLVKRTGEKVFLECVQDMDHENMFWYRQDPGLGLRLIYFSYDVKMKEKGDIPEGYSVSREKKERFSLILESASTNQTSMYLCATHTQGYEQYFGPGTRLTVT.

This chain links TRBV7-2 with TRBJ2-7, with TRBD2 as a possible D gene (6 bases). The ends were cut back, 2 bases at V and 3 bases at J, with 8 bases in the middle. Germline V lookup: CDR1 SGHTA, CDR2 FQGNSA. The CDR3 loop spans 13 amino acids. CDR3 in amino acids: CASSLNGGYEQYF. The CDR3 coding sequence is TGTGCCAGCAGCTTAAACGGGGGCTACGAGCAGTACTTC. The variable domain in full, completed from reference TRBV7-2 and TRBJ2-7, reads GAGVSQSPSNKVTEKGKDVELRCDPISGHTALYWYRQSLGQGLEFLIYFQGNSAPDKSGLPSDRFSAERTGGSVSTLTIQRTQQEDSAVYLCASSLNGGYEQYFGPGTRLTVT.

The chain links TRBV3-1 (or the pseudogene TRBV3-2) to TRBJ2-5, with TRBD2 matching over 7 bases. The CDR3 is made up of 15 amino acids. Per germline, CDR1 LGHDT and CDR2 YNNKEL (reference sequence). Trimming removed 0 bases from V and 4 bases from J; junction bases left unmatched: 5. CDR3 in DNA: TGTGCCAGCAGCCAAGAGGGGCGGGGGAGAGAGACCCAGTACTTC. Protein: CASSQEGRGRETQYF.

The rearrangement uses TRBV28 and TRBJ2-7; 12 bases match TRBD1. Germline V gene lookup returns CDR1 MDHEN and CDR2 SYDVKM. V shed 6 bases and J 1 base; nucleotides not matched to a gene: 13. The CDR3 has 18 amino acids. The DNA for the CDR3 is TGTGCCAGCAGAGCCACCGGGACAGGGGGCTGGAAATCCTACGAGCAGTACTTC. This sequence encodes CASRATGTGGWKSYEQYF.

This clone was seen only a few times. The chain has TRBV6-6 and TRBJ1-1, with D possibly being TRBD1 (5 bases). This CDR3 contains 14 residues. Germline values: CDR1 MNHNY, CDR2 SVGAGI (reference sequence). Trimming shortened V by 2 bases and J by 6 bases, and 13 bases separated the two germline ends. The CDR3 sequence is CASSYVLRDSEAFF. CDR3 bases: TGTGCCAGCAGTTACGTTCTAAGGGACTCTGAAGCTTTCTTT.

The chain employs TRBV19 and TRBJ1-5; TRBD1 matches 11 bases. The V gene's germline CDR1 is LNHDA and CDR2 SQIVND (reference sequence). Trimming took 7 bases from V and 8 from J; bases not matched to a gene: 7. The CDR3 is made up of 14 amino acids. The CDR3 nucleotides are TGTGCCAGTACCAAGGACAGGGGGCGTGAGCCCCAGCATTTT. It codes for CASTKDRGREPQHF.

The CDR3 sequence: CASGWSIPGQKSSPLHF. In nucleotides, the CDR3 is TGTGCTAGTGGTTGGTCTATCCCGGGACAGAAGAGTTCACCCCTCCACTTT. The V gene is TRBV12-5, the J gene TRBJ1-6; 7 nucleotides line up with TRBD1. The germline gives CDR1 LGHNT, CDR2 FRNRAP. The CDR3 has 17 residues. Trimming took 4 bases from V and 9 from J; bases not matched to a gene: 15.